The 2 T cell receptor beta chains presented below share a single source sample, sequenced in a study of healthy donors' naive CD4 and CD8 T cells. TCR libraries were built from approximately 520 ng of total RNA by linear amplification. Via MiXCR, TCRdb re-called the reads, giving one row per CDR3 protein. This table holds 200,000 or so distinct CDR3 sequences, around 70% found once. The source material was naive CD4+ and CD8+ T cells sorted from blood, pooled from several donors. These receptors were collected from a pool of human donors in good health; the sample pools cells from several healthy donors.

The rearrangement joins TRBV27 to TRBJ1-5, with 8 bases aligning to TRBD1. Germline trimming cut 2 bases from V and 2 bases from J; bases unmatched to any gene: 8. The CDR3 loop spans 17 amino acids. In germline, CDR1 is MNHEY, CDR2 SMNVEV (reference sequence). The CDR3 DNA follows: TGTGCCAGCAGTTTACTCGCAGGGGGCACGGGCAATCAGCCCCAGCATTTT. The encoded protein is CASSLLAGGTGNQPQHF.

This rearrangement joins TRBV29-1 to TRBJ1-1; weak D call: TRBD1 (5 bases). CDR1 and CDR2 from the germline V gene are SQVTM and ANQGSEA. The CDR3 is 16 residues long. Trimming stripped 0 bases from V and 4 bases from J, with 18 bases between. CDR3 residues: CSVEDYSWGKGTEAFF. The DNA of the CDR3 is TGCAGCGTTGAAGATTATTCATGGGGGAAGGGCACTGAAGCTTTCTTT.